This TCR beta chain was documented in a study of shared clonotypes between healthy human individuals (dated by TCRdb to 2019 to 2021). Describing the broader study: The cohort included three men and a couple of women between 18 and 49 years of age. For each donor, CD4 naive and CD4 memory were each given three plates, CD8 naive was given two plates, and CD8 memory was given one plate. To estimate repertoire size and how much clonotypes are shared between individuals, the study performed deep sequencing of blood TCR repertoires from about 5 healthy adults. Libraries were prepared and TCR repertoires were sequenced by different laboratories using diverse techniques, in order to increase sequencing depth and limit assay-specific biases. Between about 0.94 and 8.9 billion PBMCs per donor were obtained by leukapheresis. Points the paper makes about the study in general: Only blood was sampled, and tissue TCR repertoires likely differ from those in blood. Pairwise subsampling led to the expectation that sequencing depth would affect the degree of clonotype sharing among donors. Rarefaction of sorted-subset datasets indicated incomplete sequencing despite the large sequencing depth. Higher generation probabilities were observed for clonotypes shared by all four sorted-subset donors than for non-shared clonotypes. Naive subsets generally had larger estimated clonotype richness than memory subsets. Roughly 5% of naive CD4, 3% to 4% of naive CD8, about 2.5% of memory CD4, and approximately 0.39% of memory CD8 clonotypes were shared across four donors. Because the study included only a small number of donors, the genetic and exposure-history diversity represented was limited.

Regarding this clone: Its antigen has not been determined. No base quality information exists; no much larger clone differs at one position.

The donors were healthy, HIV-negative adults who had no recently reported acute infections or vaccinations. Every donor was a Caucasian adult residing in Nashville, Tennessee, USA. CD4+ T cells were enriched by magnetic negative selection; naive cells were then positively selected on CD45RA, and the negative fraction formed the memory subset. Blood was collected by leukapheresis, and PBMCs were isolated by Ficoll-Histopaque density gradient centrifugation and then cryopreserved in liquid nitrogen vapor phase. Analytical flow cytometry was used to check the purity and quantity of every magnetically sorted T cell population. Each sorted fraction had its genomic DNA isolated and then quantified by UV absorbance on a Nanodrop 2000c. Using the deep immunoSEQ assay, TCR CDR3 regions were amplified from genomic DNA by multiplex PCR. Extracted genomic DNA from each cell subset was spread evenly across all wells of several immunoSEQ 96-well plates, with each plate serving as a replicate. Each replicate PCR for sorted subsets received roughly 0.2 ug genomic DNA, equal to about 30,000 T cell genomes. Purified libraries were quantified with a Qubit 3.0 fluorometer, sized on a Bioanalyzer 2100, and re-quantified with the KAPA Library Quantification kit. Each immunoSEQ 96-well plate was sequenced on its own single-read 150-cycle Illumina NextSeq 550 flow cell. The source study handled its data this way. The immunoSEQ output contained only junctional sequences without quality scores, so filtering could not match that applied to full-length reads. To assign V/J genes and CDR3, sequences were annotated using PyIR, a Python wrapper for IgBLAST v1.9, with IMGT germline references. Reads were removed for weak V/J assignments (E-value above 1e-6), missing CDR3, stop codons, out-of-frame junctions, or ambiguous translated residues. A V3J clonotype was defined by an identical inferred V gene, J gene, and CDR3 amino acid sequence. Percentage overlap between repertoires was computed as shared unique clonotypes divided by the size of the smaller repertoire. Repertoire richness was assessed with RTK rarefaction, the Chao1 estimator, and Recon v2.1 estimates of unobserved clonotypes. For all TCRbeta clonotypes obtained by the gDNA method from a handful of donors, generation probabilities were computed with OLGA. Held by TCRdb, this immuneACCESS table contains in-frame sequences only and omits some clones. Under half of the omission traces to an unresolved V gene where checked; the cause of the rest is unknown. V, J and clone size reflect that table, while D and trimming were determined from the DNA. This sample holds over 2 million clones; 95% were observed only once. The ten largest make up 0.13% of the sample.

V and J are truncated by 3 bases and 5 bases respectively, leaving an intervening sequence of 17 bases. CDR1 and CDR2, looked up from the germline V gene (reference sequence), are GTSNPN and SVGIG. Measured from the cysteine to the phenylalanine, the CDR3 is 14 residues long. Just CDR3 DNA is preserved here, 42 bases in frame from base 1. The chain uses TRBV30 and TRBJ2-7; perhaps TRBD2 is the D gene, with 6 bases matching. The sequence was obtained from a man aged 18 to 29 in good health. The sample consisted of naive CD4+ T cells sorted from blood. This specimen's cell subset or site label, interpreted: CD45RA+ positively selected. The CDR3 here reads CAWRPGGVIDEQYF. Here is the DNA: TGTGCCTGGAGGCCTGGAGGGGTCATCGACGAGCAGTACTTC.